This TCR beta chain was identified during a study of siplizumab effects on memory and regulatory T cells. Study-wide results and limits: Siplizumab gave mappable alloreactive CD4+ clones an average Treg-derived fraction of roughly 72%, against roughly 30% in controls.

Using immunoSEQ multiplex PCR, the repertoire was profiled, and TCRdb retains in-frame clones only, with some absent. The data contain 60,000 to 65,000 clones, 70% to 85% of them seen just once; the ten biggest clones take up about 0.42%. A word on this clone: What it binds is unknown.

Germline V gives CDR1 SGHNT, CDR2 YENEEA. The CDR3 is 13 residues long. With 5 bases removed from V and 1 base from J, the gap between germline ends came to 8 bases. This TCR was sampled from a human donor in good health. The sample consisted of memory CD4+ T cells sorted from blood. The V call is TRBV11-3, the J call TRBJ1-1; a possible D gene is TRBD1 (5 bases). CDR3 nucleotide sequence: TGTGCCAGCAGCCGAGGACAGAACACTGAAGCTTTCTTT. The encoded protein is CASSRGQNTEAFF.